A single sample is the source of the 10 T cell receptor beta chains below, sequenced in a study of beta chain features in type 1 diabetes. Reverse transcription of all isolated RNA meant that expressed TCRB transcripts were sequenced. The data were produced by immunoSEQ multiplex PCR, yet TCRdb's version contains in-frame clones alone and is incomplete. The data contain 250,000 to 400,000 clones, roughly 15% of them singletons. Material for sequencing was central memory CD4+ T cells from blood. The receptors shown here come from a man younger than 40 in good health.

The V call is TRBV9, the J call TRBJ1-1; TRBD1 matches at 9 bases. Per germline, CDR1 SGDLS and CDR2 YYNGEE. Germline trimming cut 3 bases from V and 1 base from J; bases unmatched to any gene: 1. The CDR3 sequence is 14 residues long. CDR3 protein: CASSGDRANTEAFF. CDR3 DNA: TGTGCCAGCAGCGGGGACAGGGCGAACACTGAAGCTTTCTTT.

The genes are TRBV5-4 and TRBJ1-2, with D tentatively TRBD1 (5 bases). The germline CDR1 and CDR2 sequences are SGHNT and YYREEE (reference sequence). The V gene lost 0 bases and the J gene lost 2 bases, with 11 bases spanning the gap. There are 15 residues in the CDR3. CDR3 nucleotide sequence: TGTGCCAGCAGCTTGGTCGGGGCGGGGAACTATGGCTACACCTTC. Residues: CASSLVGAGNYGYTF.

The rearrangement uses TRBV7-2 and TRBJ2-6, with no clear D. CDR3 length: 13 residues. The V and J ends lost 3 bases and 4 bases respectively, with 4 bases between them. CDR1 and CDR2 (germline): SGHTA, FQGNSA. The CDR3 region is CASSLRGANVLTF. DNA of the CDR3: TGTGCCAGCAGCTTGCGGGGGGCCAACGTCCTGACTTTC.

This clone was found many times. The chain is built from TRBV7-2 and TRBJ2-5; a weak D match, TRBD1 (5 bases). The germline V gene has CDR1 SGHTA and CDR2 FQGNSA. The CDR3 covers 13 residues. V shed 8 bases and J shed 5 bases, with 15 bases lying between them. CDR3 coding DNA: TGTGCCAGCGGCCTCCAGGGATGGGAGACCCAGTACTTC. Translating gives CASGLQGWETQYF.

This sequence joins TRBV4-3 and TRBJ1-1, with D unresolved. With 1 base removed from V and 8 bases from J, the gap between germline ends came to 11 bases. There are 13 residues in the CDR3. Per germline, CDR1 LGHNA and CDR2 YSLEER. The CDR3 loop reads CASSQVLYFEAFF. CDR3 nucleotide sequence: TGCGCCAGCAGCCAAGTACTCTATTTCGAAGCTTTCTTT.

The genes are TRBV5-4 and TRBJ2-7; either TRBD1 or TRBD2 may fit D (6 bases each). Germline-derived CDR1 and CDR2 are SGHNT and YYREEE (reference sequence). Trimming removed 9 bases from V and 0 bases from J, with 13 bases in between. The CDR3 length is 13 residues. The CDR3 DNA reads TGTGCCACCCGAGGGGGGAGCTCCTACGAGCAGTACGTC. This gives the protein CATRGGSSYEQYV.

The rearrangement links TRBV4-2 to TRBJ1-4; D is unresolved. Germline-derived CDR1 and CDR2 are LGHNA and YNFKEQ. This CDR3 has 17 amino acids. The V end lost 3 bases, the J end lost 1 base, and 15 bases lay between the germline ends. Here the CDR3 reads CASSHARSGRTNEKLFF. CDR3 nucleotides: TGTGCCAGCAGCCATGCACGATCCGGGCGAACTAATGAAAAACTGTTTTTT.

Only a few counts were recorded for this clone. The V call is TRBV2, the J call TRBJ1-5; TRBD1 might be the D (5 bases). Looked up from germline, CDR1 is SNHLY and CDR2 is FYNNEI. V was pared by 4 bases and J by 6 bases, with 13 bases between. The CDR3 length is 14 residues. CDR3 residues: CASSVGVGSQPQHF. The CDR3 coding sequence is TGTGCCAGCAGTGTAGGGGTGGGGAGTCAGCCCCAGCATTTT. Full variable domain (remainder filled in from reference TRBV2 and TRBJ1-5): EPEVTQTPSHQVTQMGQEVILRCVPISNHLYFYWYRQILGQKVEFLVSFYNNEISEKSEIFDDQFSVERPDGSNFTLKIRSTKLEDSAMYFCASSVGVGSQPQHFGDGTRLSIL.

This clone was seen a handful of times. This rearrangement joins TRBV5-4 to TRBJ2-1; a weak D match, TRBD1 (7 bases). Germline loops: CDR1 SGHNT, CDR2 YYREEE (reference sequence). This CDR3 contains 18 residues. Between the trimmed V and J ends, which lost 4 bases and 7 bases, there was a span of 27 bases. CDR3 protein: CASSQKRQGPAGLNEQFF. DNA for the CDR3: TGTGCCAGCAGCCAAAAAAGACAGGGACCGGCGGGGCTTAATGAGCAGTTCTTC.

The chain links TRBV5-4 to TRBJ2-7; the match to TRBD2 covers 7 bases. With 5 bases clipped from V and 7 bases from J, the junction kept 9 bases outside the gene matches. This CDR3 contains 13 residues. Germline CDR1 and CDR2: SGHNT and YYREEE (reference sequence). CDR3: CASRGTTLGEQYF. DNA for the CDR3: TGTGCCAGCAGAGGGACTACATTGGGGGAGCAGTACTTC.